The 30 T cell receptor beta chains listed next were all sequenced from one sample in a study of shared clonotypes between healthy human individuals. Assay used: immunoSEQ multiplex PCR; TCRdb lists only in-frame clones, some missing. The sample includes approximately 740,000 clones, approximately 79% of them seen just once. Material: memory CD4+ T cells sorted from blood. Noted subset: CD45RA-negative fraction. Receptors originate from a woman aged 25 to 39 in good health.

This rearrangement joins TRBV6-6 to TRBJ2-1, with TRBD2 identical over 8 bases. This CDR3 is built from 16 residues. After removal of 0 bases from V and 4 bases from J, the junction contained 5 bases not matched to a gene. Per the germline V gene, CDR1 is MNHNY and CDR2 is SVGAGI (reference sequence). In DNA, the CDR3 is TGTGCCAGCAGTTACTCGACCCGGGAGGGGTACAATGAGCAGTTCTTC. Translated: CASSYSTREGYNEQFF.

This rearrangement joins TRBV6-5 to TRBJ1-4, with a tentative D call TRBD1 (6 bases). V was trimmed by 9 bases and J by 3 bases, leaving 14 bases between them. The CDR3 covers 14 residues. Germline CDR1 is MNHEY and CDR2 is SVGAGI. CDR3 loop: CASSKGGSNEKLFF. DNA of the CDR3: TGTGCCAGTTCCAAGGGGGGATCTAATGAAAAACTGTTTTTT.

The rearrangement links TRBV28 to TRBJ1-5; 9 bases line up with TRBD1. J gave up 2 bases and V 6 bases, and 2 bases lay outside the gene matches. The germline CDR1 and CDR2 sequences are MDHEN and SYDVKM. CDR3 length: 14 amino acids. The CDR3 DNA reads as TGTGCCAGCAGATGGACAGGGGGCAATCAGCCCCAGCATTTT. This translates into CASRWTGGNQPQHF.

The chain uses TRBV27 and TRBJ1-4; possibly TRBD1 for D (5 bases). The CDR3 runs to 15 residues. The germline gives CDR1 MNHEY, CDR2 SMNVEV (reference sequence). V was shortened by 0 bases and J by 3 bases, with 8 bases between the two germline ends. The CDR3 DNA reads TGTGCCAGCAGTTTATCGGGGGGTCCTAATGAAAAACTGTTTTTT. Its translation is CASSLSGGPNEKLFF.

Note on this clone: A much larger clone differs by one base, so this may be a read error. The same CDR3 can be traced to other DNA sequences in this sample. This chain joins TRBV21-1 and TRBJ2-7. TRBV21-1 is labeled a pseudogene. The CDR3 covers 12 residues. This chain's CDR3 is CASSKVGQAGYF. The CDR3 DNA reads as TGTGCCAGCAGCAAGGTCGGGCAGGCAGGGTACTTC.

J is TRBJ2-7 and V is TRBV5-1; perhaps TRBD2 as D (5 bases). Germline CDR1 reads SGHRS; CDR2 reads YFSETQ. This CDR3 spans 15 amino acids. V lost 7 bases and J 6 bases, leaving 23 bases between the germline ends. CDR3 in amino acids: CASRKGLQTSGEQYF. The DNA for the CDR3 is TGCGCCAGCCGGAAGGGCTTACAAACGAGCGGCGAGCAGTACTTC.

Remarks on this clone: This sample also contains other DNA sequences that code for the same CDR3. V usage is TRBV6-6 and J usage is TRBJ1-5; D may be TRBD1 (5 bases). Trimming stripped 0 bases from V and 7 bases from J, with 10 bases between. Germline V gives CDR1 MNHNY, CDR2 SVGAGI (reference sequence). This CDR3 region has 14 residues. In DNA, the CDR3 is TGTGCCAGCAGTTACTCGGGGGGTGGACAGCCCCAGCATTTT. As protein: CASSYSGGGQPQHF.

Notes on this clone: An end of the junction does not agree with germline; a read error may underlie this. The chain couples TRBV28 to TRBJ1-3; D ambiguous. The length of the CDR3 is 14 residues. Germline CDR1 is MDHEN and CDR2 is SYDVKM. The CDR3 nucleotides read TGTGCCAGCAGTTTATTCGGGTCTGAAAACACCATATATTTT. This sequence encodes CASSLFGSENTIYF.

The rearrangement uses TRBV25-1 and TRBJ1-5, with D tentatively TRBD1 (6 bases). V gave up 5 bases and J gave up 5 bases, with 10 bases separating them. From germline, CDR1 is MGHDK and CDR2 SYGVNS. The CDR3 contains 13 residues. CDR3: CASSTRQDQPQHF. The CDR3 DNA is TGTGCCAGCAGTACCCGACAGGATCAGCCCCAGCATTTT.

The sample holds many counts of this clone. The V gene is TRBV6-1, the J gene TRBJ2-7; TRBD2 matches 15 bases. The trim removed 4 bases at V and 4 bases at J, leaving 5 bases unmatched. Germline-derived CDR1 and CDR2 are MNHNS and SASEGT. This CDR3 region has 16 residues. The CDR3 coding sequence is TGTGCCAGCAGTGGACCCGGGACTAGCGGGAGGTACGAGCAGTACTTC. It translates to CASSGPGTSGRYEQYF.

CDR3 coding DNA: TGTGCCAGCTCCGACCGTGAAAAACTGTTTTTT. Residues: CASSDREKLFF. The chain is built from TRBV18 and TRBJ1-4; the D is unclear. There are 11 residues in the CDR3. The V end lost 6 bases, the J end lost 7 bases, and 6 bases lay between the germline ends. Germline-derived CDR1 and CDR2 are KGHSH and LQKENI. Full variable domain (missing parts from reference TRBV18 and TRBJ1-4): NAGVMQNPRHLVRRRGQEARLRCSPMKGHSHVYWYRQLPEEGLKFMVYLQKENIIDESGMPKERFSAEFPKEGPSILRIQQVVRGDSAAYFCASSDREKLFFGSGTQLSVL.

The V and J genes are TRBV9 and TRBJ2-3, with 10 bases aligning to TRBD2. Germline lookup yields CDR1 SGDLS and CDR2 YYNGEE. The V and J ends lost 5 bases and 2 bases, in that order; junction bases with no gene match: 8. The CDR3 length is 16 residues. CDR3 sequence: CASSPSGRHLTDTQYF. As DNA, the CDR3 is TGTGCCAGCAGTCCTAGCGGGAGACACCTCACAGATACGCAGTATTTT.

With regard to this clone: Other nucleotide sequences in the sample specify the same CDR3. CDR3 protein: CASSLIAGGGEQYF. The CDR3 DNA sequence: TGTGCCAGCAGCTTAATAGCGGGAGGGGGCGAGCAGTACTTC. The V call is TRBV7-9, the J call TRBJ2-7; 11 bases map to TRBD2. Trimming removed 2 bases from V and 6 bases from J; junction bases left unmatched: 3. This CDR3 has 14 residues. Germline CDR1 and CDR2: SEHNR and FQNEAQ (reference sequence).

The chain uses TRBV6-5 and TRBJ1-6, with D maybe TRBD1 (5 bases). V was shortened by 5 bases and J by 6 bases, with 14 bases between the two germline ends. Germline-derived CDR1 and CDR2 are MNHEY and SVGAGI. The CDR3 contains 15 residues. DNA of the CDR3: TGTGCCAGCAGTATCCCGGGACGGACTAATTCACCCCTCCACTTT. Protein sequence: CASSIPGRTNSPLHF.

In its sample, this clone was seen a few times. The genes are TRBV7-9 and TRBJ2-7; 11 bases map to TRBD2. This CDR3 is 14 amino acids long. V lost 3 bases and J lost 6; bases outside the gene matches: 4. Germline CDR1 and CDR2: SEHNR and FQNEAQ (reference sequence). CDR3 nucleotide sequence: TGTGCCAGCAGCTTTAGCGGGAGGGCCTCCGAGCAGTACTTC. Translation gives CASSFSGRASEQYF.

As regards this clone: Other DNA sequences from this sample encode an identical CDR3 as well. The V and J genes are TRBV5-1 and TRBJ1-3; D perhaps matches TRBD1 (5 bases). CDR1 and CDR2 from the germline V gene are SGHRS and YFSETQ. The CDR3 runs to 14 residues. The V and J ends lost 2 bases and 1 base respectively, with 7 bases between them. The CDR3 bases are TGCGCCAGCAGCTTTGGGACGTCTGGAAACACCATATATTTT. This gives the protein CASSFGTSGNTIYF.

V is TRBV7-9 and J is TRBJ2-5; possible D gene TRBD2, 6 bases. Germline V gene sequence: CDR1 SEHNR, CDR2 FQNEAQ (reference sequence). The CDR3 is made up of 13 amino acids. V lost 4 bases to trimming and J lost 4 bases, with 10 bases between them. CDR3 residues: CASSWEARETQYF. CDR3 in DNA: TGTGCCAGCAGCTGGGAGGCGCGAGAGACCCAGTACTTC. Drawing the rest from reference TRBV7-9 and TRBJ2-5, the complete variable domain is DTGVSQNPRHKITKRGQNVTFRCDPISEHNRLYWYRQTLGQGPEFLTYFQNEAQLEKSRLLSDRFSAERPKGSFSTLEIQRTEQGDSAMYLCASSWEARETQYFGPGTRLLVL.

V usage is TRBV11-2 and J usage is TRBJ2-3; the D is unclear. Germline V CDR1 and CDR2: SGHAT, FQNNGV. This CDR3 has 16 amino acids. V lost 0 bases, J lost 2 bases, and 12 bases lay in between. The CDR3 bases are TGTGCCAGCAGCTTAGATTCAGCTTTTTACACAGATACGCAGTATTTT. It specifies CASSLDSAFYTDTQYF.

This clone has ten or more counts. This sequence joins TRBV29-1 and TRBJ2-2; the match to TRBD1 covers 10 bases. CDR3 size: 14 residues. CDR1 is SQVTM and CDR2 is ANQGSEA in the germline V gene. With 7 bases clipped from V and 3 bases from J, the junction kept 5 bases outside the gene matches. CDR3 loop: CSATGQGYTGELFF. The DNA of the CDR3 is TGCAGCGCTACGGGACAGGGGTACACCGGGGAGCTGTTTTTT.

The chain joins TRBV6-4 to TRBJ2-1; 12 bases are shared with TRBD2. The ends lost 3 bases at V and 13 bases at J; junction bases unmatched: 4. Germline V gives CDR1 MRHNA, CDR2 SNTAGT. The CDR3 is 13 amino acids. CDR3 loop: CASSETSGSPQFF. CDR3 DNA sequence: TGTGCCAGCAGTGAGACTAGCGGGAGTCCCCAGTTCTTC.

The CDR3 region has the DNA TGTGCCAGTAGTCCCGAGGGGTTGGGTGAGCAGTTCTTC. Translated: CASSPEGLGEQFF. The V and J genes are TRBV19 and TRBJ2-1, with D perhaps assigned TRBD1 or TRBD2 (5 bases each). The CDR3 is made up of 13 amino acids. Looked up from germline, CDR1 is LNHDA and CDR2 is SQIVND (reference sequence). V gave up 5 bases and J gave up 9 bases, with 14 bases separating them.

Worth noting for this clone: A much bigger clone sits one base away, suggesting this may be a read error. The chain links TRBV5-6 to TRBJ2-3; 9 bases align to TRBD2. Per the germline V gene, CDR1 is SGHDT and CDR2 is YYEEEE. The CDR3 contains 14 residues. V dropped 5 bases and J dropped 0; count of bases not matched to a gene: 1. The CDR3 region has the DNA TGTGCCAGCAGAACTAGCGGGAGCACAGATACGCAGTATTTT. Translating gives CASRTSGSTDTQYF.

The J gene is TRBJ2-2, the V gene TRBV28; D ambiguous. Germline loops: CDR1 MDHEN, CDR2 SYDVKM. The CDR3 spans 14 residues. Trimming cost V 6 bases and J 1 base, with 9 bases left between them. The CDR3 reads CASSLQVNTGELFF. The CDR3 DNA reads TGTGCCAGCAGCCTCCAGGTGAACACCGGGGAGCTGTTTTTT.

The genes are TRBV25-1 and TRBJ1-2, with D maybe TRBD1 (6 bases). Trimming stripped 2 bases from V and 4 bases from J, with 8 bases between. This CDR3 contains 13 residues. CDR1 is MGHDK and CDR2 is SYGVNS in the germline V gene. The CDR3, as DNA: TGTGCCAGCAGTGAACAGGGGAGCTATGGCTACACCTTC. Its translation: CASSEQGSYGYTF.

The chain is built from TRBV5-1 and TRBJ2-5, with D perhaps being TRBD1 or TRBD2 (5 bases each). Trimming removed 4 bases at V and 2 bases at J, with 15 bases between. CDR3 length: 15 residues. Looked up from germline, CDR1 is SGHRS and CDR2 is YFSETQ. As DNA, the CDR3 is TGCGCCAGCAGCCGCCGGACGGGGCGTCAAGAGACCCAGTACTTC. Protein: CASSRRTGRQETQYF.

This sequence joins TRBV5-5 and TRBJ2-5; 12 positions match TRBD2. The trim removed 4 bases at V and 4 bases at J, leaving 2 bases unmatched. The germline V gene has CDR1 SGHKS and CDR2 YYEKEE (reference sequence). This CDR3 spans 14 amino acids. The CDR3 region is CASSTSGRPETQYF. DNA for the CDR3: TGTGCCAGCAGCACTAGCGGGAGGCCAGAGACCCAGTACTTC. Based on the CDR3 plus reference TRBV5-5 and TRBJ2-5, the full variable domain is DAGVTQSPTHLIKTRGQQVTLRCSPISGHKSVSWYQQVLGQGPQFIFQYYEKEERGRGNFPDRFSARQFPNYSSELNVNALLLGDSALYLCASSTSGRPETQYFGPGTRLLVL.

Worth noting for this clone: Other DNA sequences in the same sample also yield this CDR3. The chain links TRBV5-1 to TRBJ2-6; 7 bases are a match to TRBD1. The V gene's germline CDR1 is SGHRS and CDR2 YFSETQ. The CDR3 has 14 residues. The junction had 1 base not matched to a gene; V was cut back by 4 bases and J by 3 bases. The CDR3 region is CASSQGVGANVLTF. CDR3 bases: TGCGCCAGCAGCCAGGGGGTTGGGGCCAACGTCCTGACTTTC.

The gene calls are TRBV28 and TRBJ2-1; 7 nucleotides agree with TRBD1. V lost 7 bases, J lost 0 bases, and 12 bases stayed unmatched. The CDR3 sequence is 17 residues long. CDR1 is MDHEN and CDR2 is SYDVKM in the germline V gene. CDR3 in amino acids: CASIPQGPRSSYNEQFF. DNA for the CDR3: TGTGCCAGCATTCCACAGGGGCCAAGAAGCTCCTACAATGAGCAGTTCTTC. Full variable domain (rest looked up from reference TRBV28 and TRBJ2-1): DVKVTQSSRYLVKRTGEKVFLECVQDMDHENMFWYRQDPGLGLRLIYFSYDVKMKEKGDIPEGYSVSREKKERFSLILESASTNQTSMYLCASIPQGPRSSYNEQFFGPGTRLTVL.

The chain recombines TRBV15 with TRBJ1-2; a weak D match, TRBD1 (5 bases). Trimming took off 5 bases at V and 4 bases at J, with 17 bases between the two ends. The CDR3 length is 15 residues. Germline CDR1 LNHNV, CDR2 YYDKDF (reference sequence). The DNA for the CDR3 is TGTGCCACCAGCCCACACGGGGCCGGGCCCTATGGCTACACCTTC. Translation: CATSPHGAGPYGYTF.

The rearrangement uses TRBV9 and TRBJ2-5; 8 positions match TRBD2. This CDR3 has 16 residues. The junction had 11 bases not matched to a gene; V was cut back by 3 bases and J by 4 bases. Looked up from germline, CDR1 is SGDLS and CDR2 is YYNGEE. The CDR3 DNA sequence: TGTGCCAGCAGCGCCGGTCCGGCGGGAGGACGAGAGACCCAGTACTTC. It yields the protein CASSAGPAGGRETQYF.